This T cell receptor beta chain derives from a study of blood T cell repertoires in COVID-19. Study overall: The United States, Italy and Spain provided the acute and convalescent COVID-19 samples. The cDNA or gDNA used as material had been derived from T cells, B-cell-depleted T cells, or PBMCs.

V lost 1 base, J lost 5 bases, and 8 bases lay in between. The CDR3 length is 13 residues. In germline, CDR1 is LNHNV, CDR2 YYDKDF (reference sequence). In the original processing: Estimated nucleated cell counts came from reference gene primer amplification. The data were produced by immunoSEQ multiplex PCR, yet TCRdb's version contains in-frame clones alone and is incomplete. V and J calls and clone size are those listed in that table; D and trimming were worked out from the DNA. The table records 100,000 to 150,000 clones, approximately 71% of them present only once. The chain is built from TRBV15 and TRBJ1-1, with D hard to call. Sequencing used peripheral blood. The source is a human donor in a cohort sampled during active COVID-19. The CDR3 nucleotides are TGTGCCACCAGCAGAGCCGACGGGACTGAAGCTTTCTTT. Translated, it gives CATSRADGTEAFF.